A selection of T cell receptor beta chains follows, all from one sample in a study of T cells in Graves' hyperthyroidism and ophthalmopathy. TCRdb independently ran MiXCR on the multiplex PCR reads; one entry per CDR3 protein. The sample yields 300,000 to 400,000 distinct CDR3 sequences, approximately 15% seen once. Sequenced sample: blood. The source is a woman in her sixties or seventies with Graves' hyperthyroidism. The CDR3 runs from the conserved cysteine through the conserved F or W.

v_call,j_call,cdr3_aa
TRBV2,TRBJ2-3,CASRKSPGLAGSWYTDTQYF
TRBV10-3,TRBJ2-7,CAISRDPSYEQYF
TRBV4-1,TRBJ2-1,CASNLNQELQVIDEQFF
TRBV30,TRBJ2-7,CAWSVWSLAETKF
TRBV11-2,TRBJ1-1,CASRAELNTEAFF
TRBV24-1,TRBJ2-1,CATSGNEGNEQFF
TRBV28,TRBJ2-4,CASSLDFGKNIQYF
TRBV12-3/TRBV12-4,TRBJ1-2,CASSYAGHPNYGYTF
TRBV11-2,TRBJ1-2,CASSLDRGSNYGYTF
TRBV7-6,TRBJ2-3,CASSLGTEGDTQYF
TRBV6-1,TRBJ1-2,CASSPPGQVSNYGYTF
TRBV6-1,TRBJ2-7,CASSRGGEGGNEQYF
TRBV5-1,TRBJ1-6,CASSLDAVSASPLHF
TRBV29-1,TRBJ2-7,CSVAGPPYEQYF
TRBV24-1,TRBJ2-5,CATSDGLFGETQYF
TRBV20-1,TRBJ1-1,CSARDHTGNTEAFF
TRBV14,TRBJ2-2,CASSFWSAGELFF
TRBV2,TRBJ2-7,CASRGAGGYEQYF
TRBV11-2,TRBJ1-1,CASSPREGPEAFF
TRBV2,TRBJ2-1,CASSVGPGIF
TRBV20-1,TRBJ2-1,CSASPGHSTSYNEQFF
TRBV20-1,TRBJ2-1,CSARDPRGGPYNEQFF
TRBV20-1,TRBJ2-7,CSAREAGVRLGQYF
TRBV10-3,TRBJ2-2,CAISSWAGELFF
TRBV9,TRBJ1-5,CASSRTDGRNQPQHF
TRBV3-1,TRBJ1-1,CASSQVTSTEAFF
TRBV12-3/TRBV12-4,TRBJ2-3,CASSPPSGLAGPTDTQYF
TRBV12-3/TRBV12-4,TRBJ2-5,CASRRDMGSETQYF
TRBV11-2,TRBJ2-7,CASSSLMDRGRLYEQYF
TRBV6-2/TRBV6-3,TRBJ2-4,CASSYPGYGKNIQYF
TRBV20-1,TRBJ2-7,CSARDDRGYEQYF
TRBV24-1,TRBJ2-5,CATSDFKRGIQETQYF
TRBV12-3/TRBV12-4,TRBJ1-5,CASSLRGRGLLYSNQPQHF
TRBV30,TRBJ2-7,CAWSVPDRGKHEQYF
TRBV2,TRBJ2-3,CASSARLAGRTDTQYF
TRBV9,TRBJ2-5,CASSGNRGQETQYF
TRBV5-1,TRBJ2-1,CASSFGLAVFNEQFF
TRBV11-3,TRBJ2-3,CASSPGSFSRYTDTQYF
TRBV27,TRBJ1-6,CASSLYASGGYSPLHF
TRBV2,TRBJ1-4,CASSWGGLDEKLFF
TRBV19,TRBJ1-5,CASSMGQGLRWPQHF
TRBV12-3/TRBV12-4,TRBJ2-7,CASSLGPRGRYEQCF
TRBV19,TRBJ1-5,CASSIASARNQPQHF
TRBV20-1,TRBJ2-7,CSARDWVGYEQYF
TRBV20-1,TRBJ2-1,CSASSGGEVGEQFF
TRBV29-1,TRBJ1-2,CSVDRNYGYTF
TRBV25-1,TRBJ2-7,CASRDTETSYEQYF
TRBV4-1,TRBJ2-1,CASSPRDSDYNEQFF
TRBV24-1,TRBJ2-5,CATSDPGAETQYF
TRBV11-2,TRBJ2-3,CASLPTGITDTQYF
TRBV20-1,TRBJ1-5,CSASLGQPQHF
TRBV5-1,TRBJ1-1,CASSWGQGQAFF
TRBV24-1,TRBJ1-5,CATSDSGGAPRQPQHF
TRBV28,TRBJ1-4,CASSETGTNEKLFF
TRBV5-1,TRBJ1-4,CASSSHIATNEKLFF
TRBV12-5,TRBJ2-7,CASGRQGPEGQYF
TRBV7-9,TRBJ2-7,CASSLLDVSNEQYF
TRBV7-9,TRBJ2-3,CASSPTASGSSTDTQYF
TRBV5-5,TRBJ2-5,CASSARQGPYQETQYF
TRBV19,TRBJ1-6,CASRGGTAFSPLHF